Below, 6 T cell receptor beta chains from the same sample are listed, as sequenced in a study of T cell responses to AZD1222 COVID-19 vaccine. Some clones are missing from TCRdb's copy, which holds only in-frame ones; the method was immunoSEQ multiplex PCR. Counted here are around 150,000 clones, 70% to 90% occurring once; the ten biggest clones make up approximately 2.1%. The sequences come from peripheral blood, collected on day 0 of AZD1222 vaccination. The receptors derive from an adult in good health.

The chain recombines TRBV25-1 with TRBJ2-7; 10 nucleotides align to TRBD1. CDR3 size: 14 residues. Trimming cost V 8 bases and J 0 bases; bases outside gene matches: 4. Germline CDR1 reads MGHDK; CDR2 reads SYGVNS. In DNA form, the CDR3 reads TGTGCCAGCCGGACAGGGGGTATCTCCTACGAGCAGTACTTC. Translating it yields CASRTGGISYEQYF.

The CDR3 DNA is TGTGCCAGCAGCTTAGGCGAAGGGTTTGGAAACACCATATATTTT. This gives the protein CASSLGEGFGNTIYF. This rearrangement joins TRBV7-8 to TRBJ1-3; D unclear. The CDR3 contains 15 residues. From germline, CDR1 is SGHVS and CDR2 FQNEAQ. Trimming shortened V by 1 base and J by 3 bases, and 10 bases separated the two germline ends.

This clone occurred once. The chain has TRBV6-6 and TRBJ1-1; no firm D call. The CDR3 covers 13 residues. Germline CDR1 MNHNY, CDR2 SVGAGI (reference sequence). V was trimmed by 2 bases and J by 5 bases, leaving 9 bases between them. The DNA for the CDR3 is TGTGCCAGCAGTTACGAGGGTGAAACTGAAGCTTTCTTT. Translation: CASSYEGETEAFF.

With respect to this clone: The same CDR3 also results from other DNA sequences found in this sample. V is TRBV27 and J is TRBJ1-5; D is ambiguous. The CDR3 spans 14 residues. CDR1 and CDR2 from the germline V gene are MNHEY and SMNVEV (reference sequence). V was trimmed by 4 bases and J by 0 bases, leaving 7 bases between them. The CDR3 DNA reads TGTGCCAGCAGTTCTTTGGATAGCAATCAGCCCCAGCATTTT. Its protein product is CASSSLDSNQPQHF.

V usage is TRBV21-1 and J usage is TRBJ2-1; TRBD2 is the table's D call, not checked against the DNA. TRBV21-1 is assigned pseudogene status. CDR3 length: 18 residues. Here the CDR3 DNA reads TGTGCCAGCAGCAAAAAATTCAGCGGGAGGGCCATTGGGAATGAGCAGTTCTTC. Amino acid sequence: CASSKKFSGRAIGNEQFF.

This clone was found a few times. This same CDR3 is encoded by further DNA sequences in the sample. DNA of the CDR3: TGTGCCAGCAGTTTATTAGCTCCCTACGAGCAGTACTTC. It is translated as CASSLLAPYEQYF. V and J are TRBV28 and TRBJ2-7; no clear D. The germline gives CDR1 MDHEN, CDR2 SYDVKM. CDR3 length: 13 amino acids. Trimming shortened V by 1 base and J by 2 bases, and 6 bases separated the two germline ends.